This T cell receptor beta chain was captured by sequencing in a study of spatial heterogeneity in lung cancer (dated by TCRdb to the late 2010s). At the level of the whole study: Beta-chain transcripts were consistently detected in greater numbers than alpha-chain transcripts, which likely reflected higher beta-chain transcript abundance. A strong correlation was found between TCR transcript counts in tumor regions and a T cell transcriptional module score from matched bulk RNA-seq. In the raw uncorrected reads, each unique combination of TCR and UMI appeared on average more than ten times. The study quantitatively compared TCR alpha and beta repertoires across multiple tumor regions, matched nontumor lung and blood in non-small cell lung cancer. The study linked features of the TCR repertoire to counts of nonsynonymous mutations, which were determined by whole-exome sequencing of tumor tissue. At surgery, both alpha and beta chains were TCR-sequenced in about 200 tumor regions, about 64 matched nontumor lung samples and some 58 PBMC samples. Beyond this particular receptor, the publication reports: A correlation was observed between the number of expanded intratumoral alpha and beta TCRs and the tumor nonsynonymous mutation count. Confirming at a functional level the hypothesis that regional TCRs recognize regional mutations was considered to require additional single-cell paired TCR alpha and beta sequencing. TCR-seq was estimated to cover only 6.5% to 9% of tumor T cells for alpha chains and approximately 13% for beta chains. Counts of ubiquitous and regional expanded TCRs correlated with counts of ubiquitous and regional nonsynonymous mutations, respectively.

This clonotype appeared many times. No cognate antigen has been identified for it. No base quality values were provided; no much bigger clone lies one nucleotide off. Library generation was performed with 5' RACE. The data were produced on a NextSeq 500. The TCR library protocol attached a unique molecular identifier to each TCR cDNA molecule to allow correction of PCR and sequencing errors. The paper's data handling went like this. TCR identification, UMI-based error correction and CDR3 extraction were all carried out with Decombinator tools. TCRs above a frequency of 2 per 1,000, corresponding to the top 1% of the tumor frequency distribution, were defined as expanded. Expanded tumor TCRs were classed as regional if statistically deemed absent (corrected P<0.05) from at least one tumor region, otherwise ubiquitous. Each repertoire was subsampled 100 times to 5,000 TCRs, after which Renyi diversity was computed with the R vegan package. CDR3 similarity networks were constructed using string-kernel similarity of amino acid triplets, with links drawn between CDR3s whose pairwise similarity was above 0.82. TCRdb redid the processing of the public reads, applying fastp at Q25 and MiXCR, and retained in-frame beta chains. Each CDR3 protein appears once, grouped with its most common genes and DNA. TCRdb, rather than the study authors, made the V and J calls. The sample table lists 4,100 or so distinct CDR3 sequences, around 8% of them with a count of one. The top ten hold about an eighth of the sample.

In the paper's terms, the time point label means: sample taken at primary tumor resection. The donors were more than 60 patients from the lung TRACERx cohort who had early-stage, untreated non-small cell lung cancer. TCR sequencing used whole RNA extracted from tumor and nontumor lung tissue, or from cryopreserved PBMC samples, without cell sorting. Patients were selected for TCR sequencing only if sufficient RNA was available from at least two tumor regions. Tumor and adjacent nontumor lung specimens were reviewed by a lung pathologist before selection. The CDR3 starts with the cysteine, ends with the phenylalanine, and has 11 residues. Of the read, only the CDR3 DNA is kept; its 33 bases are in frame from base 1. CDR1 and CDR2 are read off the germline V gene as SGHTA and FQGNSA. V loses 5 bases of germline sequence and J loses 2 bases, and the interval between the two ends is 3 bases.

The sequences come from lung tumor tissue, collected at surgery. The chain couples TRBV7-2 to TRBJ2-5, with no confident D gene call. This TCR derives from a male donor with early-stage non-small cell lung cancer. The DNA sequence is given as TGTGCCAGCAGCCTTCAAGAGACCCAGTACTTC. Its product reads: CASSLQETQYF.